These T cell receptor beta chains were read from a single sample in a study of tumor-infiltrating lymphocytes in primary liver carcinoma. TCRdb passed the multiplex PCR reads through MiXCR, listing each CDR3 protein once. In the table there are fewer than 400,000 distinct CDR3 sequences, 65% of which are singletons. The material sequenced was peripheral blood. These receptors originate from a middle-aged man with primary liver carcinoma and hepatitis B virus infection. CDR3s include the opening cysteine and the closing phenylalanine or tryptophan. A D gene is named only where the DNA matches it firmly.

>-|TRBJ2-5|TRBV11-2
CASSRILSETQYF
>-|TRBJ1-2|TRBV28
CAHSADGDYGYTF
>-|TRBJ2-2|TRBV5-4
CASSLKNTRELFF
>-|TRBJ1-3|TRBV2
CASRENRASGNTIYF
>-|TRBJ2-7|TRBV30
CAWSVSRTVFIEQYF
>TRBD1|TRBJ2-7|TRBV11-1
CASISGTGGEQYF
>TRBD2|TRBJ2-1|TRBV6-6
CAGSKFLGGTGKFF
>-|TRBJ2-6|TRBV11-2
CASGLSSGANVLTF
>-|TRBJ2-7|TRBV28
CASKESGGDYEQYF
>-|TRBJ2-1|TRBV5-1
CASSLANDQFF
>TRBD1|TRBJ2-7|TRBV5-1
CASSSTGQIYEHYF
>TRBD2|TRBJ2-2|TRBV5-1
CASSLVAREGHYTGELLF
>-|TRBJ2-2|TRBV2
CASRGQNTGELFF
>-|TRBJ2-5|TRBV6-5
CASSALTGRGETQYF
>-|TRBJ1-4|TRBV7-9
CASSWQGREKLFF